This T cell receptor beta chain was documented in a study of OX40 agonist ivuxolimab in advanced cancers. Sequenced by immunoSEQ multiplex PCR; TCRdb stores in-frame clones only, minus some. The table shows 60,000 to 80,000 clones, with approximately 90% occurring only once. The starting material was CD4+ or CD8+ T cells sorted from blood, obtained in a trial of the OX40 agonist ivuxolimab. The sequence was collected from an adult with an advanced solid tumor such as melanoma, head and neck, liver or kidney cancer.

The CDR3 bases are TGTGCCAGCAGTGAACTAGGCGGGATCTCTGGGGCCAACGTCCTGACTTTC. It specifies CASSELGGISGANVLTF. V usage is TRBV6-1 and J usage is TRBJ2-6, with D possibly being TRBD2 (6 bases). The CDR3 has 17 residues. V lost 2 bases and J lost 0, with 11 bases in between. Germline V gives CDR1 MNHNS, CDR2 SASEGT.